Sequencing of this TCR beta chain was carried out in a study of T cell responses to AZD1222 COVID-19 vaccine. General observations from the study: Donors were chiefly white British, with a greater number of females, and clonal diversity was perhaps underestimated. Regions left unmutated in variants are reportedly the target of nearly half of spike-specific TCRs. Only a handful of people who got AZD1222 tested seropositive at baseline.

This clone was observed a single time. Its antigen is unknown. The CDR3 runs 12 residues. Germline assignment: CDR1 SQVTM and CDR2 ANQGSEA. The ends were cut back, 7 bases at V and 5 bases at J, with 14 bases in the middle. Generated by immunoSEQ multiplex PCR, the TCRdb table keeps only in-frame clones and is missing some. The table lists some 150,000 clones, over 75% of them singletons, with 1.5% to 2% in the top ten. The rearrangement joins TRBV29-1 to TRBJ1-2, with D possibly matching TRBD1 (6 bases). This TCR came from an adult in good health. Sequences were derived from peripheral blood, sampled on day 0 of AZD1222 vaccination. The DNA for the CDR3 is TGCAGCGCCGCGGACAGCCTATATGGCTACACCTTC. Its translation is CSAADSLYGYTF.